These 14 T cell receptor beta chains originate from one sample sequenced in a study of Graves' ophthalmopathy and Graves' hyperthyroidism. Amplified material comprised TCR beta CDR3 regions derived from RNA transcripts. HTBI-primed RT-PCR formed the first round, and a multiplex PCR formed the second. A single record per CDR3 protein comes from TCRdb applying MiXCR to the multiplex PCR reads. Of hundreds of thousands of distinct CDR3 sequences in the sample, 35% to 50% are singletons; the top ten hold roughly 3.5%. The specimen was peripheral blood. Receptors originate from an adult man with Graves' ophthalmopathy.

There are many counts of this clonotype. The V gene is TRBV7-2, the J gene TRBJ2-7, with a possible D match to TRBD2 (5 bases). The CDR3 runs 15 residues. Trimming took off 10 bases at V and 1 base at J, with 20 bases between the two ends. The germline V gene has CDR1 SGHTA and CDR2 FQGNSA. CDR3 loop: CANPLSGRDSYEQYF. The CDR3 nucleotides read TGTGCCAACCCCTTGTCGGGAAGGGATTCCTACGAGCAGTACTTC. The whole variable domain, remainder taken from reference TRBV7-2 and TRBJ2-7, is GAGVSQSPSNKVTEKGKDVELRCDPISGHTALYWYRQSLGQGLEFLIYFQGNSAPDKSGLPSDRFSAERTGGSVSTLTIQRTQQEDSAVYLCANPLSGRDSYEQYFGPGTRLTVT.

The J gene is TRBJ1-6, the V gene TRBV12-3 or TRBV12-4; 9 bases agree with TRBD1. There are 13 residues in the CDR3. The V gene end was trimmed by 6 bases and the J gene end by 12 bases; junction bases not matched to a gene: 6. The CDR3 DNA reads as TGTGCCAGCAGCTTTGGGACAGGGCGACCCCTCCACTTT. Amino acids: CASSFGTGRPLHF.

The CDR3 loop reads CASSDLGTGSEQFF. The CDR3 region has the DNA TGTGCCAGCAGTGATCTAGGAACGGGTAGTGAGCAGTTCTTC. The chain links TRBV2 to TRBJ2-1; D gene unclear. The CDR3 totals 14 residues. Trimming took 3 bases from V and 9 from J, leaving 15 bases between them. Germline V gives CDR1 SNHLY, CDR2 FYNNEI.

Worth noting for this clonotype: Here the CDR3 omits its conserved ending phenylalanine or tryptophan, so a read error is the likely source. The limits of the CDR3 on the DNA are not certain, so only TCRdb's listed CDR3 is given. The V and J genes are TRBV25-1 and TRBJ1-1. With termini counted, the CDR3 has 12 amino acids. Germline CDR1 MGHDK, CDR2 SYGVNS. The CDR3 sequence: CASSEWVGKMVA.

This chain uses TRBV12-3 or TRBV12-4 with TRBJ1-2; perhaps TRBD1 as D (6 bases). With 5 bases removed from V and 13 bases from J, the gap between germline ends came to 20 bases. The CDR3 is 13 amino acids. CDR3 nucleotide sequence: TGTGCCAGCAGTCTACTCATGGGTAAGGGGGGCACCTTC. Protein sequence: CASSLLMGKGGTF.

This clonotype was recorded many times. The chain recombines TRBV12-5 with TRBJ1-2; tentatively, D is TRBD1 (6 bases). V shed 6 bases and J shed 5 bases, with 10 bases lying between them. This CDR3 is 12 amino acids long. CDR1 is LGHNT and CDR2 is FRNRAP in the germline V gene. The CDR3 nucleotides are TGTGCTAGTGGGCGGGACAATTATGGCTACACCTTC. This gives the protein CASGRDNYGYTF.

This clonotype was counted at least ten times. This chain joins TRBV7-8 and TRBJ2-2; D is ambiguous. This CDR3 is 16 amino acids long. Trimming pared 0 bases from V and 0 bases from J, leaving 8 bases between. Germline loops: CDR1 SGHVS, CDR2 FQNEAQ. This CDR3 is CASSLAGLPNTGELFF. As DNA, the CDR3 is TGTGCCAGCAGCTTAGCCGGGCTGCCGAACACCGGGGAGCTGTTTTTT.

This clonotype was detected ten times or more. The V gene is TRBV7-2, the J gene TRBJ1-1; weak D call: TRBD1 (6 bases). This CDR3 contains 15 residues. In germline, CDR1 is SGHTA, CDR2 FQGNSA. V lost 5 bases and J lost 4, with 17 bases in between. The CDR3 DNA reads TGTGCCAGCAGCCCCTTCGGACAGAAGGGCACTGAAGCTTTCTTT. It specifies CASSPFGQKGTEAFF.

This clonotype was seen only a few times. The rearrangement links TRBV7-2 to TRBJ2-7; possibly TRBD2 for D (5 bases). Trimming pared 7 bases from V and 3 bases from J, leaving 19 bases between. CDR1 and CDR2 (germline): SGHTA, FQGNSA. The CDR3 consists of 15 residues. The CDR3 is CASKFDKGLFYEQYF. The CDR3 nucleotides read TGTGCCAGCAAGTTTGACAAAGGACTCTTCTACGAGCAGTACTTC. The variable domain in full, with the rest retrieved from reference TRBV7-2 and TRBJ2-7, is GAGVSQSPSNKVTEKGKDVELRCDPISGHTALYWYRQSLGQGLEFLIYFQGNSAPDKSGLPSDRFSAERTGGSVSTLTIQRTQQEDSAVYLCASKFDKGLFYEQYFGPGTRLTVT.

In its sample, this clonotype was seen many times. J is TRBJ2-5 and V is TRBV19, with D unresolved. Per the germline V gene, CDR1 is LNHDA and CDR2 is SQIVND (reference sequence). The V and J ends lost 4 bases and 4 bases respectively, with 10 bases between them. The CDR3 extends over 13 amino acids. The CDR3 protein is CASSKERGETQYF. The CDR3 DNA reads as TGTGCCAGTAGTAAGGAGAGAGGAGAGACCCAGTACTTC.

There are many counts of this clonotype. One end of the junction fails to match germline, which may point to a read error. CDR3 amino acids: CASSYSTVTYEQYF. The CDR3 DNA is TGTGCCAGCAGTTACTCGACTGTCACCTACGAGCAGTACTTC. The rearrangement joins TRBV10-3 to TRBJ2-7; no firm D call. This CDR3 region has 14 residues. Germline V gene sequence: CDR1 ENHRY, CDR2 SYGVKD.

This clonotype was seen many times. J is TRBJ1-5 and V is TRBV12-3 or TRBV12-4, with D perhaps matching TRBD1 (5 bases). The CDR3 sequence is 13 residues long. V dropped 6 bases and J dropped 5 bases, with 11 bases sitting between them. The DNA of the CDR3 is TGTGCCAGCAGCCCCGACAGTCATCAGCCCCAGCATTTT. This encodes CASSPDSHQPQHF.

On this clonotype: This clone may be a read error of a much larger clone one base away. The CDR3 region is CASSARPPPDTGELLF. The DNA for the CDR3 is TGCGCCAGCAGCGCCCGGCCCCCGCCGGACACCGGGGAGCTGCTTTTT. This chain uses TRBV5-1 with TRBJ2-2; perhaps D is TRBD1 or TRBD2 (5 bases each). This CDR3 is 16 amino acids long. In germline, CDR1 is SGHRS, CDR2 YFSETQ.

This clonotype appeared many times. The chain joins TRBV6-6 to TRBJ1-4; D gene ambiguous. CDR3 length equals 17 residues. Germline loops: CDR1 MNHNY, CDR2 SVGAGI (reference sequence). Trimming cost V 0 bases and J 0 bases, with 11 bases left between them. The CDR3, as DNA: TGTGCCAGCAGTTACTCGAGATCCCTTGCAACTAATGAAAAACTGTTTTTT. Protein sequence: CASSYSRSLATNEKLFF.